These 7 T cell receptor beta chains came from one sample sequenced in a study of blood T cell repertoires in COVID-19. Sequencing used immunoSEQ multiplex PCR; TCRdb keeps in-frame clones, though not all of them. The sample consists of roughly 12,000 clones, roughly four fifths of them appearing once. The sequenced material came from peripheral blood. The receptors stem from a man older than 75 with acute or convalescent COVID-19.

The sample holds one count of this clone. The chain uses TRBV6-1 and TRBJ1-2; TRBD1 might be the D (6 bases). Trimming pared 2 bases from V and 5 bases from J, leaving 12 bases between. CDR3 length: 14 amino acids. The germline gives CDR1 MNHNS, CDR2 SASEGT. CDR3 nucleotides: TGTGCCAGCAGTGAATACGACAGGAGATATGGCTACACCTTC. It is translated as CASSEYDRRYGYTF.

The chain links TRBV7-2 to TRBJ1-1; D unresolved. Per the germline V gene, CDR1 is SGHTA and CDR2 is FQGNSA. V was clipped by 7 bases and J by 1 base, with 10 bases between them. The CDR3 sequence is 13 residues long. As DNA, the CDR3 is TGTGCCAGCACCCTGTTGTCGAACACTGAAGCTTTCTTT. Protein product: CASTLLSNTEAFF. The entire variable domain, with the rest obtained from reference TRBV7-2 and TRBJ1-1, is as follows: GAGVSQSPSNKVTEKGKDVELRCDPISGHTALYWYRQSLGQGLEFLIYFQGNSAPDKSGLPSDRFSAERTGGSVSTLTIQRTQQEDSAVYLCASTLLSNTEAFFGQGTRLTVV.

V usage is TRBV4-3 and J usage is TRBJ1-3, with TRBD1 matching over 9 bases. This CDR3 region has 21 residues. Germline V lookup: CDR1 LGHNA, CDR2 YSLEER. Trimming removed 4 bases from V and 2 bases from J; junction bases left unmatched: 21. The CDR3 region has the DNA TGCGCCAGCAGCCTTAAAGGGGGGGGACAGGGAATGATTTTCCCTGGAAACACCATATATTTT. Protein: CASSLKGGGQGMIFPGNTIYF.

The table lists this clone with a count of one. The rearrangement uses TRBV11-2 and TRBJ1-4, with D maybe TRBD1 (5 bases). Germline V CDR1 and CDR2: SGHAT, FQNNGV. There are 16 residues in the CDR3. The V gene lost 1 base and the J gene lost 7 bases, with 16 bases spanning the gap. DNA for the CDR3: TGTGCCAGCAGCTTAGGGGGACGGGGGTGGGGTGAAAAACTGTTTTTT. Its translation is CASSLGGRGWGEKLFF.

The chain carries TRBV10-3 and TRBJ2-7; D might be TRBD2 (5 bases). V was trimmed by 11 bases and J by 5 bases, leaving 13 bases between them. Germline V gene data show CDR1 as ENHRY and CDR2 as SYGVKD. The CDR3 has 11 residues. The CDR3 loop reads CAAGERDEQYF. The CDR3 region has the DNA TGTGCCGCTGGTGAGAGGGACGAGCAGTACTTC.

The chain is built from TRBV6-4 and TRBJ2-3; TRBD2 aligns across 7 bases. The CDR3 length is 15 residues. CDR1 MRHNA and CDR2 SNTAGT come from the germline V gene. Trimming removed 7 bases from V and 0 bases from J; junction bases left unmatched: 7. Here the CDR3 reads CASTPSGRSTDTQYF. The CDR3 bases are TGTGCCAGCACGCCTAGCGGACGTAGCACAGATACGCAGTATTTT.

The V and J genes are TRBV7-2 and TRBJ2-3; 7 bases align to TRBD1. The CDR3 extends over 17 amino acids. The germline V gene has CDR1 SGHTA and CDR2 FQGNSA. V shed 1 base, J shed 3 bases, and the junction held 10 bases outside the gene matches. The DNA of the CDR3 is TGTGCCAGCAGCTTAGACCAAGGGGGCCTGAGGACAGATACGCAGTATTTT. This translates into CASSLDQGGLRTDTQYF.